Below are 4 T cell receptor beta chains sequenced from a single sample in a study of blood T cells in healthy people across ages. Through a sample-barcoded 5' primer and a J-beta primer mix, a second PCR was run for roughly 6 to 11 cycles. TCRdb re-analysed the 5' RACE reads in MiXCR, keeping a single row per CDR3 protein. The sample has about 780,000 distinct CDR3 sequences, 20% to 30% seen once. This same sample was also part of a study on T cells of mothers and their children.

The specimen was blood. These receptors were collected from a boy between 10 and 17 years old in good health.

This clonotype was observed at least ten times. CDR3 bases: TGTGCCAGCAGGGAGGGACTTACGTACTTC. Residues: CASREGLTYF. The chain joins TRBV2 to TRBJ2-5; D perhaps matches TRBD2 (6 bases). CDR3 length: 10 residues. The V end was cut by 6 bases, the J end by 13 bases, with 12 bases between. From germline, CDR1 is SNHLY and CDR2 FYNNEI.

Of note for this clonotype: A read error may produce the germline difference seen at one junction end. The CDR3 region has the DNA TGTGCCAGCAGTTTAGACGGGAATGAAAAACTGTTTTTT. Protein: CASSLDGNEKLFF. The gene calls are TRBV5-1 and TRBJ1-4; D not resolved. The CDR3 sequence is 13 residues long. In germline, CDR1 is SGHRS, CDR2 YFSETQ.

This clonotype was found a few times. This chain links TRBV25-1 with TRBJ2-5; no clear D. The germline CDR1 and CDR2 sequences are MGHDK and SYGVNS. This CDR3 contains 14 residues. The V gene lost 3 bases and the J gene lost 5 bases, with 13 bases spanning the gap. CDR3 protein: CASSEAVGRETQYF. DNA of the CDR3: TGTGCCAGCAGTGAGGCCGTTGGTAGGGAGACCCAGTACTTC.

This chain joins TRBV11-2 and TRBJ2-5; D gene unclear. The end of the DNA aligns better with TRBJ2-7, so the J call may be wrong. Germline V gives CDR1 SGHAT, CDR2 FQNNGV. The CDR3 is 14 residues long. CDR3 in DNA: TGTGCCAGCAGCCCGTCGTTTAGCAGCTACGAGCAGTACTTC. Translation gives CASSPSFSSYEQYF.